This TCR beta chain came from a study of T cells in Graves' hyperthyroidism and ophthalmopathy. RNA transcripts provided the source from which TCR beta CDR3 regions were amplified. TCR CDR3 regions were first amplified by RT-PCR with HTBI primers. TCRdb re-analysed the multiplex PCR reads in MiXCR, keeping a single row per CDR3 protein. In the table there are 450,000 to 650,000 distinct CDR3 sequences, roughly 18% of which are singletons. Diagnoses were made from clinical symptoms, serum measures (thyroxine and TRAb), thyroid ultrasound and orbital computed tomography. Sequencing was performed on blood. This clonotype was obtained from a young woman with Graves' ophthalmopathy.

The CDR3 nucleotides are TGTGCCATCAGTGACGGCGCGGGTGGCTACACCTTC. Its translation: CAISDGAGGYTF. J is TRBJ1-2 and V is TRBV10-3; D unresolved. Germline V lookup: CDR1 ENHRY, CDR2 SYGVKD. The CDR3 runs to 12 residues. Deletions cut 3 bases from V and 7 bases from J, with 9 bases between.